This TCR beta chain was sequenced during a study of CD8+CD57+ T cells in acquired aplastic anemia. Study overall: DNA recovered from sorted CD4+ and CD8+ cells had a mean of around 3.2 ug.

An expansion of CD8+CD57+ cells by flow cytometry had been shown in patients chosen for sequencing. Each of the patients presented with severe acquired aplastic anemia. This clonotype was seen at least ten times. The template used for profiling TCR beta VDJ and CDR3 was genomic DNA. MiXCR was run by TCRdb on the reads, yielding one entry per CDR3 protein. The sample has about 180,000 distinct CDR3 sequences, about three fifths seen once. CDR3 length: 17 residues. The V and J ends lost 0 bases and 3 bases respectively, with 12 bases between them. Per germline, CDR1 MGHRA and CDR2 YSYEKL. Sequencing was carried out using sorted CD4+, CD8+, or CD8+CD57+ T cells (not recorded which) from PBMCs. The sequence derives from a human donor with aplastic anemia. J is TRBJ2-6 and V is TRBV4-1; the D gene is possibly TRBD1 (5 bases). CDR3 amino acids: CASSQDQAGLGANVLTF. CDR3 DNA: TGCGCCAGCAGCCAAGATCAAGCAGGGCTTGGGGCCAACGTCCTGACTTTC.